A selection of T cell receptor beta chains follows, all from one sample in a study of cytomegalovirus exposure and HLA in healthy donors. The repertoire was sequenced with immunoSEQ multiplex PCR; TCRdb's copy has only in-frame clones and lacks some. The sample includes 170,000 or so clones, about 78% of them seen just once. Sequenced: PBMCs. Every receptor here comes from a woman in her forties or fifties in good health and CMV-seropositive. CDR3s include the opening cysteine and the closing phenylalanine or tryptophan. The D gene is left open where the match is weak. Clone size appears in some rows only: once, few, many, or a class for an expanded clone.

v_call	d_call	clone_size	j_call	cdr3_nt	cdr3_aa
TRBV5-6	-	-	TRBJ1-2	TGTGCCAGCAGCTTACAGCTCGCTGGCTATGGCTACACCTTC	CASSLQLAGYGYTF
TRBV30	-	-	TRBJ1-1	TGTGCCTGGAGCCACCGCGGGGCGAACACTGAAGCTTTCTTT	CAWSHRGANTEAFF
TRBV6-5	TRBD1	once	TRBJ2-7	TGTGCCAGCAGTTTCAGGACAGGACACAGCTCCTACGAGCAGTACTTC	CASSFRTGHSSYEQYF
TRBV7-9	TRBD2	-	TRBJ2-3	TGTGCCAGCAGCTCCCTACAACTAGCGGGGGCAACAGATACGCAGTATTTT	CASSSLQLAGATDTQYF
TRBV15	-	-	TRBJ1-2	TGTGCCACCAGCAGAGACGCACAGTCTCGTGGCTACACCTTC	CATSRDAQSRGYTF
TRBV4-2	-	-	TRBJ1-4	TGTGCCAGCAGCCAAGACCCGACAGGTGGTTGGGAAAAACTGTTTTTT	CASSQDPTGGWEKLFF
TRBV7-9	TRBD1	-	TRBJ1-5	TGTGCCAGCAGCTACGGACAGGGAATAACTAGCAATCAGCCCCAGCATTTT	CASSYGQGITSNQPQHF
TRBV19	-	-	TRBJ1-2	TGTGCCAGTAGTATGGGGCAGAACTATGGCTACACCTTC	CASSMGQNYGYTF
TRBV5-4	TRBD1	-	TRBJ2-1	TGTGCCAGCAGCTTGCTACGGACAGGGATTGAGCAGTTCTTC	CASSLLRTGIEQFF
TRBV7-3	-	-	TRBJ2-2	TGTGCCAGCAGCTTAAGGCCCTGGGGCGAGCAGAACACCGGGGAGCTGTTTTTT	CASSLRPWGEQNTGELFF
TRBV9	TRBD1	-	TRBJ1-2	TGTGCCAGCAGCATAGGACAGGGTGCTATCTATGGCTACACCTTC	CASSIGQGAIYGYTF
TRBV30	-	-	TRBJ2-2	TGTGCCTGGAGCGCGGGACCCTACACCGGGGAGCTGTTTTTT	CAWSAGPYTGELFF
TRBV5-1	-	-	TRBJ2-7	TGCGCCAGCAGCTTGGCCGGGAGCAGCTCCTACGAGCAGTACTTC	CASSLAGSSSYEQYF
TRBV19	-	-	TRBJ2-7	TGTGCCAGTAGTATAGGCGGGGCCTCTTACTACGAGCAGTACTTC	CASSIGGASYYEQYF
TRBV6-6	-	-	TRBJ2-2	TGTGCCATCCCTGGCGGGGGCAACACCGGGGAGCTGTTTTTT	CAIPGGGNTGELFF
TRBV15	TRBD2	-	TRBJ2-3	TGTGCCACCAGCAGAGGCGGGAGGAGCACAGATACGCAGTATTTT	CATSRGGRSTDTQYF
TRBV4-2	-	once	TRBJ1-5	TGTGCCAGCAGCCAAGATAGTATGGGGGCCCATCAGCCCCAGCATTTT	CASSQDSMGAHQPQHF
TRBV6-6	-	-	TRBJ1-1	TGTGCCAGCAGTACACCCCAGGGGCCCCATGGAGCTTTCTTT	CASSTPQGPHGAFF
TRBV9	TRBD2	-	TRBJ2-3	TGTGCCAGCAGCAAACCGGGACTAGCGGGGGACTTTACGCAGTATTTT	CASSKPGLAGDFTQYF
TRBV19	TRBD2	-	TRBJ2-3	TGTGCCAGTAGTATAGACAGGGAGGGGAGCACAGATACGCAGTATTTT	CASSIDREGSTDTQYF
TRBV11-2	-	few	TRBJ1-2	TGTGCCAGCAGCTTAAACGGACAGAGTCACTATGGCTACACCTTC	CASSLNGQSHYGYTF
TRBV30	-	once	TRBJ2-5	TGTGCCTGGATGCGGGGAGTAGGGGAGACCCAGTACTTC	CAWMRGVGETQYF
TRBV7-8	-	few	TRBJ2-7	TGTGCCAGCAGCTTAGTCAGGCCCGAGCAGTACTTC	CASSLVRPEQYF
TRBV25-1	TRBD1	-	TRBJ1-5	TGTGCCAGCAGTGAAACAGGGGCGTCAGCGCCCCAGCATTTT	CASSETGASAPQHF
TRBV28	TRBD1	many	TRBJ1-6	TGTGCCAGCAGCGCCGGGACAGAATATTCACCCCTCCACTTT	CASSAGTEYSPLHF
TRBV11-1	TRBD1	-	TRBJ2-3	TGTGCCAGCAGCCCCAATGGCAGGGGGCATTGGGATACGCAGTATTTT	CASSPNGRGHWDTQYF
TRBV4-1	TRBD2	once	TRBJ2-3	TGCGCCAGCAGCCAAGATCCGACTAGCGGGGGGCGGATAGATACGCAGTATTTT	CASSQDPTSGGRIDTQYF
TRBV9	-	-	TRBJ1-5	TGTGCCAGCAGCGTGGTGGGGGGTAAGCCCCAGCATTTT	CASSVVGGKPQHF
TRBV5-1	-	-	TRBJ1-5	TGCGCCAGCAGCTTGGAGGGGGGGCGCCTCAATCAGCCCCAGCATTTT	CASSLEGGRLNQPQHF
TRBV6-1	TRBD1	-	TRBJ2-2	TGTGCCACCCGACAGGGTACCCCCACCGGGGAGCTGTTTTTT	CATRQGTPTGELFF
TRBV5-6	TRBD1	-	TRBJ2-5	TGTGCCAGCAGCCTGGGACAGGGGGTAGGGGAGACCCAGTACTTC	CASSLGQGVGETQYF
TRBV30	TRBD1	-	TRBJ1-3	TGTGCCTGGTTGGACAGGCACTCTGGAAACACCATATATTTT	CAWLDRHSGNTIYF
TRBV2	TRBD2	-	TRBJ2-7	TGTGCCAGCAGTGCCGCGGGGGGCGGGTACGAGCAGTACTTC	CASSAAGGGYEQYF
TRBV29-1	-	-	TRBJ1-2	TGCAGCGTTGAAACCAGGGTCTATGGCTACACCTTC	CSVETRVYGYTF
TRBV7-9	-	few	TRBJ2-2	TGTGCCAGCAGCTTACGTCACTCCGGACTCTTCTCCACCGGGGAGCTGTTTTTT	CASSLRHSGLFSTGELFF
TRBV6-1	-	-	TRBJ1-5	TGTGCCAGCAGAGAATCGGTCCCTAATCAGCCCCAGCATTTT	CASRESVPNQPQHF
TRBV2	TRBD1	-	TRBJ2-1	TGTGCCAGCCCCGGGACAGGGAGTGATGAGCAGTTCTTC	CASPGTGSDEQFF
TRBV30	TRBD1	-	TRBJ1-5	TGTGCCTGGAGTGACGGGACAGGGGTCAATCAGCCCCAGCATTTT	CAWSDGTGVNQPQHF
TRBV29-1	TRBD2	-	TRBJ2-1	TGCAGCGTTGGGACTAGCGGGGGGTCTTCCTACAATGAGCAGTTCTTC	CSVGTSGGSSYNEQFF
TRBV6-4	TRBD1	-	TRBJ1-2	TGTGCCAGCAGTCCGACAGGGTCGAACTATGGCTACACCTTC	CASSPTGSNYGYTF
TRBV19	-	-	TRBJ1-1	TGTGCCAGTAGCTGGGGGCAGTCTGAAGCTTTCTTT	CASSWGQSEAFF
TRBV7-9	TRBD2	-	TRBJ2-1	TGTGCCAGCAGCTTAGGAGGGACTAGCAGTTACAATGAGCAGTTCTTC	CASSLGGTSSYNEQFF
TRBV29-1	-	-	TRBJ1-1	TGCAGCGTTGAAGAGGGGGCAGGAACTGAAGCTTTCTTT	CSVEEGAGTEAFF
TRBV30	-	few	TRBJ1-5	TGTGCCTGGAGAGCCGTGGGGGCTACCAATCAGCCCCAGCATTTT	CAWRAVGATNQPQHF
TRBV4-1	TRBD1	-	TRBJ2-2	TGCGCCAGCAGCCCCCATTGGACAGGGAACACCGGGGAGCTGTTTTTT	CASSPHWTGNTGELFF
TRBV10-3	TRBD2	once	TRBJ2-7	TGTGCCATCAGTGAGCCAAGACTAGCGGGGGGGCGTGACGAGCAGTACTTC	CAISEPRLAGGRDEQYF
TRBV7-4	TRBD1	-	TRBJ1-5	TGTGCCAGCAGCTTAGGGACAGGTGGCAATCAGCCCCAGCATTTC	CASSLGTGGNQPQHF
TRBV6-5	-	-	TRBJ2-7	TGTGCCAGCAGCTCTAGGGCAGGGTCCTACGAGCAGTACTTC	CASSSRAGSYEQYF
TRBV9	-	few	TRBJ2-2	TGTGCCAGCAGCGTAGCCTCGGGGGGCCCCAACACCGGGGAGCTGTTTTTT	CASSVASGGPNTGELFF